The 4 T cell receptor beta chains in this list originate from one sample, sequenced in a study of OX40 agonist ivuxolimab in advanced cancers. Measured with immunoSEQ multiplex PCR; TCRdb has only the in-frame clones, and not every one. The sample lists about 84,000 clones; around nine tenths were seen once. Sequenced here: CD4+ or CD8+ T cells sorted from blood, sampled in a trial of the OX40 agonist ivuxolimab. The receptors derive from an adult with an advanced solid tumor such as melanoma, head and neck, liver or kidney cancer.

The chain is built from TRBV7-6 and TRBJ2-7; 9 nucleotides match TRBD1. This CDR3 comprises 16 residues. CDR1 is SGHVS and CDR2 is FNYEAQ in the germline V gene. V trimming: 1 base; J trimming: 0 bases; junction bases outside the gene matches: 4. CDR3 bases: TGTGCCAGCAGCTTAGGTTCGACAGGGGGCTCCTACGAGCAGTACTTC. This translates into CASSLGSTGGSYEQYF.

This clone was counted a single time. The CDR3 reads CASSTPEGAQYF. The DNA for the CDR3 is TGTGCCAGCAGTACCCCCGAGGGAGCTCAGTACTTC. V and J are TRBV6-5 and TRBJ2-4; weak D call: TRBD2 (5 bases). Germline-derived CDR1 and CDR2 are MNHEY and SVGAGI. Trimming shortened V by 5 bases and J by 12 bases, and 14 bases separated the two germline ends. CDR3 length: 12 amino acids.

CDR3 in amino acids: CASSVTGQGYEQYF. CDR3 sequence (DNA): TGTGCCAGCAGCGTTACGGGACAGGGTTACGAGCAGTACTTC. This chain links TRBV9 with TRBJ2-7; 9 bases match TRBD1. V was clipped by 2 bases and J by 4 bases; unmatched bases: 4. This CDR3 has 14 amino acids. From germline, CDR1 is SGDLS and CDR2 YYNGEE.

DNA of the CDR3: TGTGCCAGCAGTGATCCTAGCGGGGGGGCGAATGAGCAGTTCTTC. As protein: CASSDPSGGANEQFF. This chain joins TRBV2 and TRBJ2-1; 12 bases are a match to TRBD2. Germline trimming cut 3 bases from V and 7 bases from J; bases unmatched to any gene: 4. Germline loops: CDR1 SNHLY, CDR2 FYNNEI. The CDR3 loop spans 15 amino acids.